This T cell receptor (beta chain) was recorded in a study of PD-1 blockade in classical Hodgkin lymphoma (dated by TCRdb to 2020 to 2021). A note on the overall study: Nivolumab dosing was 3 mg/kg intravenously every 2 weeks, continuing until either disease progression or unacceptable toxicity. The study used TCR beta sequencing and CyTOF to define a peripheral blood immune signature of response to PD-1 blockade in classical Hodgkin lymphoma. The investigation overall reported the following: Trial patients with a complete response had baseline diversity similar to that of newly diagnosed patients, while partial responders and progressors had significantly lower diversity. CD4+ but not CD8+ TCR diversity rose significantly by C4D1 (p=0.0027 vs p=0.16), most apparent in complete responders (p=0.02). The study covered only a single clinical trial cohort, and the causes of the repertoire differences, possibly disease activity or prior therapy, were still not defined. Lower diversity was seen in patients whose nivolumab began less than 1 year after ASCT, and these patients were left out of later analyses so that immune reconstitution would not confound the results. Baseline TCR diversity was reported as lower in newly diagnosed patients than in healthy donors, and lower still in relapsed/refractory patients.

Genomic DNA was isolated using the Qiagen DNeasy kit from unsorted PBMCs as well as from negatively selected CD4+ and CD8+ fractions. TCR beta CDR3 regions were amplified by immunoSEQ multiplex PCR using primers annealing to V and J segments. A synthetic immune receptor repertoire was used to minimize amplification bias, and any residual bias was removed computationally once sequencing was done. Per the original workflow: Repertoire diversity was quantified as the Shannon entropy index using custom Python scripts. Unsorted, CD4+ and CD8+ repertoires were examined separately, except in combined analyses, for which CD4+ and CD8+ sequences were merged in silico. A clone was considered expanded if an increase in frequency of at least 2-fold after treatment relative to C1D1 was found, and a pseudocount of 0.5 was applied to clones undetected at baseline. Singleton clones were defined as clones with 0 or 1 copy at C1D1, and non-singleton clones were defined as clones with 2 or more copies. By matching protein sequences in sorted samples from the same patient, clones expanded in unsorted samples were annotated as CD4+, CD8+ or unknown. Wilcoxon tests on paired samples were used to test diversity changes from C1D1 to C4D1. What TCRdb holds here is the immuneACCESS table cut down to in-frame rearrangements. Part of the clones is not present; checked against another copy, under half of the missing clones reflect an unresolved V gene, and the others are unexplained. V, J and clone size derive from that table, while D and trimming were established from the DNA sequence. The sample yields some 9,700 clones; over 80% were counted once. Around 45% of the sample is in the top ten clones.

Reading the label with the study, this specimen's time point is: cycle 4 day 1 (C4D1), after less than 7 weeks of nivolumab. All trial patients had relapsed after autologous stem cell transplantation, with cohorts A, B and C differing in prior brentuximab vedotin exposure. The trial cohort comprised some 60 patients with relapsed/refractory classical Hodgkin lymphoma whose best overall responses were complete response, partial response or progressive disease. Trial patients were treated with single-agent nivolumab in the multi-cohort phase II CheckMate 205 trial. An independent review committee assessed best overall response by applying the 2007 International Working Group response criteria. Trial PBMCs were collected just before the start of nivolumab (C1D1) and during therapy at cycle 2 day 1 and cycle 4 day 1. After peripheral blood was drawn into 8 mL Vacutainer Cell Preparation Tubes, PBMCs were isolated by centrifugation and then cryopreserved.

On this clone itself: The clone's antigen remains unknown. Qualities for individual bases were not recorded, and no much larger clone is one base off.

The germline V gene gives CDR1 as SGHRS and CDR2 as YFSETQ. From cysteine to phenylalanine, the CDR3 is 16 amino acids long. Only the CDR3 DNA stays, 48 bases, in frame from base 1. A distance of 18 bases separates the germline ends of V and J, which lose 6 bases and 0 bases respectively. The specimen comprised peripheral blood mononuclear cells (PBMCs), sampled before the fourth cycle of nivolumab. The sequence was collected from a human donor with classical Hodgkin lymphoma. The chain links TRBV5-1 with TRBJ1-2, with a weak D call of TRBD1 (5 bases match). The CDR3 reads as follows: CASTPGGAATNYGYTF. The base sequence is TGCGCCAGCACCCCCGGAGGGGCAGCTACTAACTATGGCTACACCTTC.